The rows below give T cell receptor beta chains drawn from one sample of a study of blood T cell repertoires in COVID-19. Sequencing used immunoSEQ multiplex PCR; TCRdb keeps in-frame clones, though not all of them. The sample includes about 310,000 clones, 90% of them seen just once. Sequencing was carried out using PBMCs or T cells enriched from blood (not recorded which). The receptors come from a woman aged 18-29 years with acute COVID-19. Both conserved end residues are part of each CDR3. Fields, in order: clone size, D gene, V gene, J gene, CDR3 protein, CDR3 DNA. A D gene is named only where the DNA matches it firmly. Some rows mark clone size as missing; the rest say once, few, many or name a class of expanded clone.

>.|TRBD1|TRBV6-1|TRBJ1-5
CASSDQGDQPQHF
TGTGCCAGCAGTGATCAGGGGGACCAGCCCCAGCATTTT
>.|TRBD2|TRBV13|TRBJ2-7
CASSLWTSGSPEQYF
TGTGCCAGCAGCTTGTGGACTAGCGGGAGTCCCGAGCAGTACTTC
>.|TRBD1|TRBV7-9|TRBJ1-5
CASSLGKQGSNQPQHF
TGTGCCAGCAGCTTGGGAAAACAGGGGAGCAATCAGCCCCAGCATTTT
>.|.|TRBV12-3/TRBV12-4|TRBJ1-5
CASSLVRNQPQHF
TGTGCCAGCAGTTTAGTCAGGAATCAGCCCCAGCATTTT
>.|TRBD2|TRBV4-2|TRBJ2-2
CASSPGLAGGMAGELFF
TGTGCCAGCAGCCCGGGACTAGCGGGAGGGATGGCCGGGGAGCTGTTTTTT
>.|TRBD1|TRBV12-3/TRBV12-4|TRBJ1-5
CASSLGGTGQHF
TGTGCCAGCAGCTTGGGGGGGACAGGCCAGCATTTT
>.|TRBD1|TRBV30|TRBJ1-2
CAWRIGRDRAYGYTF
TGTGCCTGGAGAATAGGAAGGGACAGAGCCTATGGCTACACCTTC
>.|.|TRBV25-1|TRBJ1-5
CASRQSSRYSNQPQHF
TGTGCCAGTAGACAATCCTCCCGTTATAGCAATCAGCCCCAGCATTTT
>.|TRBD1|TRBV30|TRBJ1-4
CAWRAGGPEKLFF
TGTGCCTGGAGGGCAGGGGGGCCTGAAAAACTGTTTTTT
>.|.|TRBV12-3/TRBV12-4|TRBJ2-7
CASSGASLNEQYF
TGTGCCAGCAGTGGGGCCTCTCTCAACGAGCAGTACTTC
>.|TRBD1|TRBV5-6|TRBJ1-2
CASSLRGQAANYGYTF
TGTGCCAGCAGCTTGCGAGGACAGGCGGCTAACTATGGCTACACCTTC
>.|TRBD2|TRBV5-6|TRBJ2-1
CASSFGLAGYNEQFF
TGTGCCAGCAGCTTCGGACTAGCGGGCTACAATGAGCAGTTCTTC
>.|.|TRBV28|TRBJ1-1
CASSLDTMNTEAFF
TGTGCCAGCAGTCTGGACACCATGAACACTGAAGCTTTCTTT
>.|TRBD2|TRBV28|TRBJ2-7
CASSWTSGTYEQYF
TGTGCCAGCAGTTGGACTAGCGGAACCTACGAGCAGTACTTC
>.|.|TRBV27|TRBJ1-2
CASSFLPTRGNYGYTF
TGTGCCAGCAGTTTCTTGCCTACCAGGGGTAACTATGGCTACACCTTC
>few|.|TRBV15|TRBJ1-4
CATSSFRGFIGLDEKLFF
TGTGCCACCAGCAGCTTCCGCGGTTTTATCGGGTTAGATGAAAAACTGTTTTTT
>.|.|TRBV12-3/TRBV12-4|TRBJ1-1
CASSLGGFGEAFF
TGTGCCAGCAGTTTGGGGGGATTCGGTGAAGCTTTCTTT
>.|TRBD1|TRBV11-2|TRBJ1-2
CASSLRQGEGYTF
TGTGCCAGCAGCTTGAGGCAGGGGGAAGGCTACACCTTC
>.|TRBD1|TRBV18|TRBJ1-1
CASSHKGGHTEAFF
TGTGCCAGCTCACACAAAGGGGGCCACACTGAAGCTTTCTTT
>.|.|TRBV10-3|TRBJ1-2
CAISGSFNYGYTF
TGTGCCATCAGTGGCAGTTTTAACTATGGCTACACCTTC
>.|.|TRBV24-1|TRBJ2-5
CATSDPGLQETQYF
TGTGCCACCAGTGATCCAGGACTGCAAGAGACCCAGTACTTC
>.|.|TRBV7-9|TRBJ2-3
CASSLGGTDTQYF
TGTGCCAGCAGCTTGGGGGGAACAGATACGCAGTATTTT
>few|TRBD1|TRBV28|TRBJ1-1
CASSLQGVSDTEAFF
TGTGCCAGCAGTTTACAGGGGGTTTCGGACACTGAAGCTTTCTTT
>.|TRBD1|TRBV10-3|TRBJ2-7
CAITSGQTGEQYF
TGTGCCATCACCTCGGGACAGACTGGCGAGCAGTACTTC
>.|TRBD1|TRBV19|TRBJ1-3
CASSTGTGGTGNTIYF
TGTGCCAGTAGTACCGGGACAGGGGGGACTGGAAACACCATATATTTT
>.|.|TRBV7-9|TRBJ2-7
CASSPQDLSYEQYF
TGTGCCAGCAGCCCTCAGGACTTATCCTACGAGCAGTACTTC
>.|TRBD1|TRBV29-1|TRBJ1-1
CSVFSGGTEAFF
TGCAGCGTCTTCTCAGGGGGCACTGAAGCTTTCTTT
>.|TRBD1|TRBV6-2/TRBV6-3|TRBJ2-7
CASSYPFWDSGPATYEQYF
TGTGCCAGCAGTTACCCATTTTGGGACAGCGGCCCTGCTACCTACGAGCAGTACTTC
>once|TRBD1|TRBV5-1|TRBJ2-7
CASSGRQGQNEQYF
TGCGCCAGCAGCGGCAGACAGGGTCAAAACGAGCAGTACTTC
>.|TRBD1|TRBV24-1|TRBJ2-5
CATSEPWDSQETQYF
TGTGCCACCAGTGAACCATGGGACAGCCAAGAGACCCAGTACTTC
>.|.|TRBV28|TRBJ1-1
CASSTMYRNTEAFF
TGTGCCAGCAGTACAATGTACAGGAACACTGAAGCTTTCTTT
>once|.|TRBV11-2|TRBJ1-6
CASSFDRPNSPLHF
TGTGCCAGCAGCTTCGACAGGCCTAATTCACCCCTCCACTTT
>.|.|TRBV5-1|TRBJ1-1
CASSLAAGQSTEAFF
TGCGCCAGCAGCTTGGCCGCAGGGCAAAGCACTGAAGCTTTCTTT
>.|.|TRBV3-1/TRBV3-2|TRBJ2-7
CASSLRGDYEQYF
TGTGCCAGCAGCCTACGGGGTGACTACGAGCAGTACTTC
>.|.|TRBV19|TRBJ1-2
CASSPRQHYGYTF
TGTGCCAGTAGTCCGCGACAGCACTATGGCTACACCTTC
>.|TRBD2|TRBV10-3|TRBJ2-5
CAIGGVGNQETQYF
TGTGCCATCGGGGGGGTCGGTAACCAAGAGACCCAGTACTTC
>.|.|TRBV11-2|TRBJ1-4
CASSPDEKLFF
TGTGCCAGCAGCCCGGATGAAAAACTGTTTTTT
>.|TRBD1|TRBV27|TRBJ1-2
CASSPSDRAVYGYTF
TGTGCCAGCAGTCCCTCGGACAGGGCCGTCTATGGCTACACCTTC
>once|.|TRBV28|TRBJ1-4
CASGAGAEGEKLFF
TGTGCCAGCGGGGCGGGGGCAGAGGGTGAAAAACTGTTTTTT
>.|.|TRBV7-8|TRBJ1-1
CASSPGVWGKNTEAFF
TGTGCCAGCAGCCCGGGGGTTTGGGGTAAGAACACTGAAGCTTTCTTT
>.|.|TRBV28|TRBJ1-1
CASTTFMNTEAFF
TGTGCCAGCACCACATTCATGAACACTGAAGCTTTCTTT
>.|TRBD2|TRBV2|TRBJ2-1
CASSEERGYNEQFF
TGTGCCAGCAGTGAGGAGCGGGGCTACAATGAGCAGTTCTTC
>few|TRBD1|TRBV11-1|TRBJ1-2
CASSLLDRDYGYTF
TGTGCCAGCAGCTTGCTCGACAGGGACTATGGCTACACCTTC
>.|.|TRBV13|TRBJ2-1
CASSPIGAGNPNNEQFF
TGTGCCAGCAGCCCCATAGGGGCGGGAAACCCCAACAATGAGCAGTTCTTC
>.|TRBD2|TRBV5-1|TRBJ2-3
CASSPPGLAGVTDTQYF
TGCGCCAGCAGCCCGCCGGGACTAGCGGGAGTCACAGATACGCAGTATTTT